This T cell receptor beta chain was sequenced for a study of blood T cell repertoires in COVID-19. Study at large: The United States, Italy and Spain were the sources of the acute and convalescent COVID-19 samples. PBMCs, B-cell-depleted T cells, or T cells were the source of the cDNA or gDNA that made up the material.

As processed by the authors: It was from reference gene primer amplification that nucleated cell counts were estimated. Sequencing used immunoSEQ multiplex PCR; TCRdb keeps in-frame clones, though not all of them. The DNA was the basis for D and trimming; V, J and clone size are from that table. This sample has a few hundred thousand clones, with 84% found just once. The CDR3 is 15 residues long. V shed 1 base and J 4 bases; nucleotides not matched to a gene: 1. Germline-derived CDR1 and CDR2 are LGHNA and YNFKEQ. Sequenced material: peripheral blood. This chain joins TRBV4-2 and TRBJ2-1; 10 bases are shared with TRBD1. This TCR came from a human donor in a cohort sampled during active COVID-19. CDR3 bases: TGTGCCAGCAGCCAAGGGGGACAGGGGTACAATGAGCAGTTCTTC. Amino acid sequence: CASSQGGQGYNEQFF.